This T cell receptor beta chain stems from a study of CD8+ T cells in alopecia areata. This clone was seen a few times. The antigen is undetermined. Findings and limits, study-wide: While tofacitinib was given, many expanded lesional clones persisted in scalp and blood. Tofacitinib significantly brought down scalp clonality and expanded CD8+ clones among top 100. Between patients, shared TCR sequences were less clear than in mice. This was possibly due in part to HLA diversity in the patient population.

Sequencing templates came from extracted RNA that was reverse transcribed into cDNA. The table came from immunoSEQ multiplex PCR; TCRdb's copy has only in-frame clones and leaves some out. The table has 95,000 to 100,000 clones, about 58% seen once. Regarding treatment: oral pan-JAK inhibitor, 5-10 mg twice daily. The specimen was CD8+ T cells sorted from blood, collected at week 4, from a patient treated with tofacitinib. The clonotype comes from a human donor with alopecia areata.

The DNA for the CDR3 is TGCGCCAGCAGCCAAGGGGCGGCCCAGTACCAGTACTTC. Protein sequence: CASSQGAAQYQYF. The V call is TRBV4-3, the J call TRBJ2-5; D ambiguous. This CDR3 comprises 13 residues. The V gene's germline CDR1 is LGHNA and CDR2 YSLEER. Trimming removed 1 base at V and 10 bases at J, with 13 bases between.